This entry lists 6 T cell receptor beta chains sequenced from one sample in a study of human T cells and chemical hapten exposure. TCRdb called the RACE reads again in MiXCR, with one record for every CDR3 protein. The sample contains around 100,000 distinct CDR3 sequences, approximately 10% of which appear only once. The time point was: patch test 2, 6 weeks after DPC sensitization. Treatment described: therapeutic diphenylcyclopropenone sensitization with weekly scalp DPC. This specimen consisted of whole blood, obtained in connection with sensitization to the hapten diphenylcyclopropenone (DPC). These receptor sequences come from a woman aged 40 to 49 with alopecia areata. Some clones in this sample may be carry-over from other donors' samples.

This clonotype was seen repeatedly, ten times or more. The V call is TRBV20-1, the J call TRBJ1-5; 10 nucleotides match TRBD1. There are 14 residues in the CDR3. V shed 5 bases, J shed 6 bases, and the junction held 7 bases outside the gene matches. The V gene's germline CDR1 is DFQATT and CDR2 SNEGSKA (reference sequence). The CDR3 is CSASGTGVGQPQHF. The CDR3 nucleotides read TGCAGTGCTTCCGGGACAGGGGTTGGTCAGCCCCAGCATTTT.

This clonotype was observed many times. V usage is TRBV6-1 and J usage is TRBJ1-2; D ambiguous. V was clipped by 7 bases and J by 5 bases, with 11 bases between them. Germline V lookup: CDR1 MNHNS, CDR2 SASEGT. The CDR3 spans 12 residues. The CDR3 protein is CASTGNPYGYTF. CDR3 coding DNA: TGTGCCAGCACCGGAAACCCTTATGGCTACACCTTC.

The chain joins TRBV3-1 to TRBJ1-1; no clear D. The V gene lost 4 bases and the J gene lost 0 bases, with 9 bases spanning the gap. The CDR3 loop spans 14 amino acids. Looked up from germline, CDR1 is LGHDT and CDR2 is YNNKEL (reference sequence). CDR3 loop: CASSPQSVNTEAFF. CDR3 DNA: TGTGCCAGCAGCCCCCAATCAGTGAACACTGAAGCTTTCTTT.

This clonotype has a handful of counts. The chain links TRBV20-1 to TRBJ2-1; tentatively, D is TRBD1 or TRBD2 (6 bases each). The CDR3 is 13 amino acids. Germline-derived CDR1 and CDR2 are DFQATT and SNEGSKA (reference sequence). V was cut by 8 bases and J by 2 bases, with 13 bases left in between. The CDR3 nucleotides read TGCAGTTGGAGGGGGGTCACCTACAATGAGCAGTTCTTC. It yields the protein CSWRGVTYNEQFF.

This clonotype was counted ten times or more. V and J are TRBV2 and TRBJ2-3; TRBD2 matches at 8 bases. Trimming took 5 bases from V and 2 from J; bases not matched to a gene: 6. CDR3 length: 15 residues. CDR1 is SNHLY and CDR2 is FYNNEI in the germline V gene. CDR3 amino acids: CASSSTSGYTDTQYF. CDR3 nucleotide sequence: TGTGCCAGCAGTTCTACTAGCGGATACACAGATACGCAGTATTTT.

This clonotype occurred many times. Here the CDR3 reads CASSPGRGGTEAFF. For the CDR3, the DNA is TGTGCCAGCTCACCAGGCAGGGGGGGAACTGAAGCTTTCTTT. V is TRBV18 and J is TRBJ1-1; 7 nucleotides align to TRBD1. Trimming took 2 bases from V and 5 from J; bases not matched to a gene: 5. The CDR3 length is 14 residues. CDR1 and CDR2 (germline): KGHSH, LQKENI.